The 32 T cell receptor beta chains presented below share a single source sample, sequenced in a study of cytomegalovirus exposure and HLA in healthy donors (dated by TCRdb to 2016 to 2017). The library came from the immunoSEQ multiplex PCR assay. A mixture of 60 forward primers for TCR Vbeta segments and 13 reverse primers for TCR Jbeta segments was used in the multiplex PCR. TCRdb's version of the immuneACCESS table is confined to in-frame rearrangements and falls short of the full clone set. An unresolved V gene accounts for under half of the shortfall where checked; the remainder is of unknown origin. The sample profile shows approximately 150,000 clones; around 74% of them were found once. The top ten clonotypes cover around 2.5% of the sample. Source material: PBMCs. Source of these receptors: a female donor in good health and CMV-seronegative.

The chain employs TRBV5-8 and TRBJ1-2, with D perhaps TRBD1 (6 bases). Deletions cut 0 bases from V and 3 bases from J, with 9 bases between. CDR1 and CDR2 (germline): SGHTS, YDEGEE. The CDR3 totals 14 residues. CDR3 protein: CASSLGQGYYGYTF. The CDR3 region has the DNA TGTGCCAGCAGCTTGGGGCAGGGGTACTATGGCTACACCTTC.

In its sample, this clone was seen a few times. The V and J genes are TRBV6-6 and TRBJ2-7; tentative D call: TRBD1 (5 bases). In germline, CDR1 is MNHNY, CDR2 SVGAGI (reference sequence). The CDR3 runs 15 residues. Trimming cost V 7 bases and J 3 bases, with 19 bases left between them. CDR3 sequence: CASTPRQGPRYEQYF. The CDR3 coding sequence is TGTGCCAGCACCCCCCGGCAGGGTCCCCGCTACGAGCAGTACTTC.

J is TRBJ1-1 and V is TRBV5-6; 12 bases match TRBD1. V trimming: 4 bases; J trimming: 5 bases; junction bases outside the gene matches: 6. This CDR3 region has 15 residues. Germline lookup yields CDR1 SGHDT and CDR2 YYEEEE. The CDR3 DNA is TGTGCCAGCAGCCCGGGACAGGGGGCGAGTACTGAAGCTTTCTTT. Translation: CASSPGQGASTEAFF.

The V call is TRBV6-1, the J call TRBJ2-3; 12 nucleotides align to TRBD1. J lost 6 bases, V lost 4 bases, and 11 bases had no gene match. In germline, CDR1 is MNHNS, CDR2 SASEGT. The CDR3 contains 17 residues. CDR3 in amino acids: CASSAIPGTGGEDTQYF. The CDR3 region has the DNA TGTGCCAGCAGTGCGATCCCCGGGACAGGGGGCGAGGATACGCAGTATTTT.

In its sample, this clone was seen once. The rearrangement uses TRBV7-2 and TRBJ1-3; no clear D. This CDR3 has 15 amino acids. V dropped 5 bases and J dropped 4 bases, with 15 bases sitting between them. CDR1 is SGHTA, CDR2 FQGNSA, per germline. The CDR3 region has the DNA TGTGCCAGCAGCCTAGACCGGAGGTCCGGAAACACCATATATTTT. Its protein product is CASSLDRRSGNTIYF.

This clone was counted once. The chain's CDR3 is CASSGGGAGDYGYTF. CDR3 DNA sequence: TGTGCCAGCTCAGGAGGGGGCGCAGGTGACTATGGCTACACCTTC. The chain is built from TRBV18 and TRBJ1-2, with 7 nucleotides matching TRBD1. Germline CDR1 KGHSH, CDR2 LQKENI. V shed 5 bases, J shed 3 bases, and the junction held 9 bases outside the gene matches. CDR3 size: 15 residues.

The rearrangement links TRBV5-1 to TRBJ2-7; D gene uncertain. The V end lost 3 bases, the J end lost 0 bases, and 7 bases lay between the germline ends. CDR3 length: 13 residues. Germline lookup yields CDR1 SGHRS and CDR2 YFSETQ. The CDR3 spells CASSSDNSYEQYF. The CDR3 DNA sequence: TGCGCCAGCAGCTCCGACAACTCCTACGAGCAGTACTTC.

CDR3 nucleotides: TGTGCCAGCGGCGGGGCGGGTGGAGAGACCCAGTACTTC. Translating gives CASGGAGGETQYF. The gene calls are TRBV6-5 and TRBJ2-5, with D possibly TRBD2 on 6 matching bases. Trimming took 8 bases from V and 4 from J, leaving 14 bases between them. CDR3 length: 13 residues. Germline V lookup: CDR1 MNHEY, CDR2 SVGAGI.

The chain recombines TRBV5-8 with TRBJ2-7; D perhaps matches TRBD1 (5 bases). The CDR3 contains 16 residues. Germline CDR1 SGHTS, CDR2 YDEGEE. V lost 0 bases to trimming and J lost 3 bases, with 16 bases between them. CDR3: CASSLARGSAFYEQYF. The CDR3 bases are TGTGCCAGCAGCTTGGCTAGGGGCTCTGCCTTCTACGAGCAGTACTTC.

This clone occurred once. The chain recombines TRBV5-4 with TRBJ1-4, with D unresolved. V lost 5 bases, J lost 3 bases, and 14 bases lay in between. Germline V lookup: CDR1 SGHNT, CDR2 YYREEE (reference sequence). The CDR3 covers 15 residues. CDR3 in amino acids: CASSPAGRPNEKLFF. In nucleotides, the CDR3 is TGTGCCAGCAGTCCCGCGGGTAGGCCTAATGAAAAACTGTTTTTT. The full variable domain, in which reference TRBV5-4 and TRBJ1-4 provide the parts outside the CDR3, is ETGVTQSPTHLIKTRGQQVTLRCSSQSGHNTVSWYQQALGQGPQFIFQYYREEENGRGNFPPRFSGLQFPNYSSELNVNALELDDSALYLCASSPAGRPNEKLFFGSGTQLSVL.

This clone came up a few times. This sequence joins TRBV5-5 and TRBJ2-7, with D maybe TRBD1 (5 bases). Trimming stripped 7 bases from V and 1 base from J, with 12 bases between. This CDR3 contains 13 residues. Germline values: CDR1 SGHKS, CDR2 YYEKEE (reference sequence). The CDR3 region has the DNA TGTGCCAGCGGGGCATGGGAATCCTACGAGCAGTACTTC. This gives the protein CASGAWESYEQYF.

This clone was counted once. The rearrangement joins TRBV19 to TRBJ2-7, with 7 bases that match TRBD1. Germline assignment: CDR1 LNHDA and CDR2 SQIVND (reference sequence). The V gene end was trimmed by 6 bases and the J gene end by 6 bases; junction bases not matched to a gene: 8. The CDR3 length is 13 residues. The chain's CDR3 is CASRETGLLEQYF. The CDR3, as DNA: TGTGCCAGTAGGGAGACAGGGTTGCTCGAGCAGTACTTC.

This clone occurred once. The CDR3 DNA reads as TGTGCCTGGAGTGTTCCCGGGACTCTTGAGCAGTTCTTC. Amino acids: CAWSVPGTLEQFF. The chain joins TRBV30 to TRBJ2-1; tentatively, D is TRBD2 (6 bases). The CDR3 is 13 amino acids. V shed 0 bases and J shed 9 bases, with 12 bases lying between them. Germline CDR1 and CDR2: GTSNPN and SVGIG (reference sequence). The whole variable domain, filled in from reference TRBV30 and TRBJ2-1, reads SQTIHQWPATLVQPVGSPLSLECTVEGTSNPNLYWYRQAAGRGLQLLFYSVGIGQISSEVPQNLSASRPQDRQFILSSKKLLLSDSGFYLCAWSVPGTLEQFFGPGTRLTVL.

V is TRBV28 and J is TRBJ2-5, with TRBD2 identical over 12 bases. The CDR3 extends over 17 amino acids. V trimming: 4 bases; J trimming: 5 bases; junction bases outside the gene matches: 11. CDR1 and CDR2 from the germline V gene are MDHEN and SYDVKM. This CDR3 reads CASSSPSTSGRSETQYF. In DNA, the CDR3 is TGTGCCAGCAGTTCTCCCTCGACTAGCGGGAGATCGGAGACCCAGTACTTC.

J is TRBJ2-1 and V is TRBV9, with 8 bases aligning to TRBD2. The CDR3 extends over 17 amino acids. With V trimmed by 0 bases and J by 9 bases, 14 bases remained unmatched. Germline V lookup: CDR1 SGDLS, CDR2 YYNGEE. The CDR3 nucleotides are TGTGCCAGCAGCGTAGCGGCTGGGTATAGCGGGAAAGGTGAGCAGTTCTTC. This gives the protein CASSVAAGYSGKGEQFF.

This clone was counted only a few times. V is TRBV25-1 and J is TRBJ2-7, with TRBD1 as a possible D gene (8 bases). Germline-derived CDR1 and CDR2 are MGHDK and SYGVNS. The CDR3 totals 15 residues. Deletions cut 6 bases from V and 2 bases from J, with 17 bases between. In DNA, the CDR3 is TGTGCCAGCAGCTTCACAGGGGGGGGCACCTACGAGCAGTACTTC. Translation gives CASSFTGGGTYEQYF.

The CDR3 coding sequence is TGTGCCAGTAGTACCCACCCGGGACAGGGTCAACAAGAGACCCAGTACTTC. Protein product: CASSTHPGQGQQETQYF. The chain joins TRBV19 to TRBJ2-5, with TRBD1 matching 9 bases. Losses at the gene ends were 4 bases for V and 2 bases for J; bases not matched to a gene: 11. Looked up from germline, CDR1 is LNHDA and CDR2 is SQIVND (reference sequence). The CDR3 has 17 amino acids.

The genes are TRBV30 and TRBJ1-3, with 7 positions matching TRBD1. The J segment lost 4 bases and the V segment lost 5 bases, leaving 5 bases of the junction unmatched. The CDR3 extends over 13 amino acids. Germline lookup yields CDR1 GTSNPN and CDR2 SVGIG (reference sequence). CDR3 sequence: CAWYRGSGNTIYF. The CDR3 DNA reads TGTGCCTGGTACAGGGGATCAGGAAACACCATATATTTT.

This clone was detected only once. The chain uses TRBV29-1 and TRBJ1-2; maybe TRBD1 (6 bases). CDR1 SQVTM and CDR2 ANQGSEA come from the germline V gene. V was clipped by 2 bases and J by 8 bases, with 24 bases between them. CDR3 length equals 16 residues. The CDR3 DNA follows: TGCAGCGTTGAACCCACCATTCGCGGGGGGGCGCACGGCTACACCTTC. Protein: CSVEPTIRGGAHGYTF.

The chain carries TRBV28 and TRBJ1-2, with D perhaps TRBD1 (5 bases). The CDR3 length is 13 residues. Deletions cut 3 bases from V and 5 bases from J, with 10 bases between. Germline values: CDR1 MDHEN, CDR2 SYDVKM. Written as DNA, the CDR3 is TGTGCCAGCAGTTTTCAGGACATATATGGCTACACCTTC. Translation: CASSFQDIYGYTF.

V and J are TRBV10-3 and TRBJ2-5; 11 bases map to TRBD2. V trimming: 3 bases; J trimming: 5 bases; junction bases outside the gene matches: 14. CDR1 and CDR2 from the germline V gene are ENHRY and SYGVKD. The CDR3 spans 18 residues. The DNA for the CDR3 is TGTGCCATCAGTGATCCATCGGGGGGACTAGCGGCCTCGGAGACCCAGTACTTC. Amino acids: CAISDPSGGLAASETQYF.

The rearrangement joins TRBV5-6 to TRBJ1-1; no firm D call. V dropped 3 bases and J dropped 1 base, with 4 bases sitting between them. Germline V gene sequence: CDR1 SGHDT, CDR2 YYEEEE. CDR3 length equals 12 residues. Here the CDR3 reads CASSYGNTEAFF. The DNA of the CDR3 is TGTGCCAGCAGCTACGGGAACACTGAAGCTTTCTTT.

The J gene is TRBJ1-6, the V gene TRBV29-1; D ambiguous. Germline V gene lookup returns CDR1 SQVTM and CDR2 ANQGSEA. This CDR3 has 13 amino acids. Trimming took 6 bases from V and 0 from J, leaving 6 bases between them. The CDR3 here is CSVGSSYNSPLHF. Written as DNA, the CDR3 is TGCAGCGTCGGGAGCTCCTATAATTCACCCCTCCACTTT. Full variable domain (remainder filled in from reference TRBV29-1 and TRBJ1-6): SAVISQKPSRDICQRGTSLTIQCQVDSQVTMMFWYRQQPGQSLTLIATANQGSEATYESGFVIDKFPISRPNLTFSTLTVSNMSPEDSSIYLCSVGSSYNSPLHFGNGTRLTVT.

The V gene is TRBV19, the J gene TRBJ1-6; perhaps TRBD1 as D (6 bases). Looked up from germline, CDR1 is LNHDA and CDR2 is SQIVND (reference sequence). V lost 0 bases to trimming and J lost 9 bases, with 15 bases between them. The CDR3 consists of 16 residues. CDR3 in amino acids: CASSIEGFRGSSPLHF. In nucleotides, the CDR3 is TGTGCCAGTAGTATAGAAGGATTCAGGGGCAGTTCACCCCTCCACTTT. Variable domain in full (rest from reference TRBV19 and TRBJ1-6): DGGITQSPKYLFRKEGQNVTLSCEQNLNHDAMYWYRQDPGQGLRLIYYSQIVNDFQKGDIAEGYSVSREKKESFPLTVTSAQKNPTAFYLCASSIEGFRGSSPLHFGNGTRLTVT.

V usage is TRBV4-2 and J usage is TRBJ1-5, with TRBD1 matching 7 bases. With 0 bases clipped from V and 2 bases from J, the junction kept 4 bases outside the gene matches. The CDR3 totals 16 residues. Looked up from germline, CDR1 is LGHNA and CDR2 is YNFKEQ. The CDR3 here is CASSQETGFGNQPQHF. The CDR3 DNA is TGTGCCAGCAGCCAAGAGACAGGGTTCGGCAATCAGCCCCAGCATTTT.

The chain uses TRBV2 and TRBJ2-7, with a possible D match to TRBD1 (5 bases). The CDR3 consists of 12 residues. Germline V gives CDR1 SNHLY, CDR2 FYNNEI. V gave up 7 bases and J gave up 1 base, with 8 bases separating them. CDR3 nucleotides: TGTGCCAGCACTAGACAGTCCTACGAGCAGTACTTC. Translated: CASTRQSYEQYF. Using reference TRBV2 and TRBJ2-7 for the parts outside the CDR3, the full variable domain is EPEVTQTPSHQVTQMGQEVILRCVPISNHLYFYWYRQILGQKVEFLVSFYNNEISEKSEIFDDQFSVERPDGSNFTLKIRSTKLEDSAMYFCASTRQSYEQYFGPGTRLTVT.

Note on this clone: The sample contains more than one DNA sequence encoding this CDR3. The chain carries TRBV7-2 and TRBJ1-2; 10 nucleotides line up with TRBD1. CDR3 size: 12 residues. CDR1 SGHTA and CDR2 FQGNSA come from the germline V gene. V shed 5 bases and J 8 bases; nucleotides not matched to a gene: 2. The CDR3 nucleotides read TGTGCCAGCAGCCTGGACAGGGGGGGCTACACCTTC. This codes for CASSLDRGGYTF.

The chain has TRBV7-9 and TRBJ1-5; the match to TRBD1 covers 7 bases. This CDR3 is built from 13 residues. Germline V gives CDR1 SEHNR, CDR2 FQNEAQ (reference sequence). The V gene end was trimmed by 8 bases and the J gene end by 7 bases; junction bases not matched to a gene: 8. As DNA, the CDR3 is TGTGCCAGCGGCAACAGGGGTGGACAGCCCCAGCATTTT. This gives the protein CASGNRGGQPQHF.

V usage is TRBV11-2 and J usage is TRBJ2-1; 7 bases align to TRBD1. Per germline, CDR1 SGHAT and CDR2 FQNNGV. Unmatched junction bases numbered 5, after V lost 1 base and J lost 5 bases. This CDR3 is built from 15 residues. This chain's CDR3 is CASSLGWDSNNEQFF. The CDR3 DNA reads as TGTGCCAGCAGCTTAGGTTGGGACAGTAACAATGAGCAGTTCTTC.

DNA of the CDR3: TGTGCCAGCAGCTCTGACATTTATCAGCCCCAGCATTTT. Translation: CASSSDIYQPQHF. The chain employs TRBV5-8 and TRBJ1-5; no clear D gene. The CDR3 has 13 residues. The ends were cut back, 3 bases at V and 5 bases at J, with 9 bases in the middle. Germline assignment: CDR1 SGHTS and CDR2 YDEGEE.

This clone was found a few times. The chain recombines TRBV9 with TRBJ2-1, with 9 bases aligning to TRBD2. With 3 bases clipped from V and 4 bases from J, the junction kept 8 bases outside the gene matches. The CDR3 covers 16 residues. Germline loops: CDR1 SGDLS, CDR2 YYNGEE. Written as DNA, the CDR3 is TGTGCCAGCAGCGCAACTGGACTAGCGACTTACAATGAGCAGTTCTTC. Translating it yields CASSATGLATYNEQFF.

This chain links TRBV19 with TRBJ1-1; D might be TRBD1 (5 bases). There are 14 residues in the CDR3. CDR1 is LNHDA and CDR2 is SQIVND in the germline V gene (reference sequence). V lost 7 bases and J 3 bases, leaving 15 bases between the germline ends. In DNA, the CDR3 is TGTGCCAGTATAAACGGGGGATCATACACTGAAGCTTTCTTT. It is translated as CASINGGSYTEAFF.